The 17 T cell receptor delta chains listed next were all sequenced from one sample in a study of gamma-delta T cells after stem cell transplantation. TCRdb re-called the RT-PCR reads through CATT. Among some 2,100 delta-chain clones, about 31% were seen once, and the ten largest hold 35% to 40%. Sequencing was done on a sample of gamma-delta T cells. The source is a human donor. It is not recorded whose cells these are; they may come from a transplant donor.

There are a few counts of this clone. A far larger clone differs by one base, so this is likely a read error. Other nucleotide sequences from this sample produce the same CDR3. The rearrangement uses TRDV2 and TRDJ3; 9 bases agree with TRDD3. Germline V gene sequence: CDR1 GEAIGNYY, CDR2 EKD. CDR3 length: 20 amino acids. The V gene end was trimmed by 3 bases and the J gene end by 0 bases; junction bases not matched to a gene: 11. CDR3 protein: CACDPILGDMPSWDTRQMFF. Here the CDR3 DNA reads TGTGCCTGTGACCCCATACTGGGGGACATGCCCTCCTGGGACACCCGACAGATGTTTTTC.

This sequence joins TRDV2 and TRDJ1; 8 bases map to TRDD3. Germline V gives CDR1 GEAIGNYY, CDR2 EKD. There are 21 residues in the CDR3. The J segment lost 0 bases and the V segment lost 3 bases, leaving 23 bases of the junction unmatched. CDR3 sequence: CACDQLPPPITGGGNTDKLIF. The CDR3, as DNA: TGTGCCTGTGACCAACTGCCCCCCCCAATTACTGGGGGGGGAAACACCGATAAACTCATCTTT.

In this sample, this clone is medium-sized. The V and J genes are TRDV2 and TRDJ3, with D uncertain. Trimming removed 1 base from V and 0 bases from J, with 21 bases in between. There are 21 residues in the CDR3. CDR1 is GEAIGNYY and CDR2 is EKD in the germline V gene. This chain's CDR3 is CACDTINPKPHGSWDTRQMFF. The CDR3, as DNA: TGTGCCTGTGACACGATCAATCCCAAGCCTCACGGCTCCTGGGACACCCGACAGATGTTTTTC.

This chain uses TRDV2 with TRDJ1; 7 bases are a match to TRDD3. The V gene's germline CDR1 is GEAIGNYY and CDR2 EKD. J was trimmed by 4 bases and V by 1 base; bases with no gene match: 17. There are 18 residues in the CDR3. CDR3 DNA sequence: TGTGCCTGTGACACTTTACATAGTCGTACTGGGGTGAACGATAAACTCATCTTT. Residues: CACDTLHSRTGVNDKLIF.

On this clone: TCRdb's listed protein matches a much larger clone and diverges from this DNA's translation at residue 11, likely through a read error; the protein shown comes from the DNA. The rearrangement joins TRDV2 to TRDJ1; 8 bases match TRDD2. The germline gives CDR1 GEAIGNYY, CDR2 EKD. The J segment lost 0 bases and the V segment lost 1 base, leaving 24 bases of the junction unmatched. The length of the CDR3 is 22 residues. The CDR3 DNA sequence: TGTGCCTGTGACACTCTTCCTACGGGGCCTGAGGGACCCCCGACCGACACCGATAAACTCATCTTT. It is translated as CACDTLPTGPEGPPTDTDKLIF.

The rearrangement links TRDV2 to TRDJ3; 7 positions match TRDD3. With 3 bases clipped from V and 0 bases from J, the junction kept 10 bases outside the gene matches. CDR3 length equals 19 residues. CDR1 GEAIGNYY and CDR2 EKD come from the germline V gene. CDR3 protein: CACDSVLRDTSWDTRQMFF. DNA for the CDR3: TGTGCCTGTGACTCCGTACTGAGGGATACCTCCTGGGACACCCGACAGATGTTTTTC.

By sample fraction, this clone is medium-sized. A far larger clone is off by one base, so a read error is likely. The DNA for the CDR3 is TGTGCCTGTGACAAACTACTGGGGGATATTGACACCTCCTGGGGCACCCGACAGATGTTTTTC. This codes for CACDKLLGDIDTSWGTRQMFF. The V gene is TRDV2, the J gene TRDJ3; 11 bases are a match to TRDD3. The CDR3 sequence is 21 residues long. CDR1 is GEAIGNYY, CDR2 EKD, per germline.

In this sample, this clone turned up once. This sequence joins TRDV2 and TRDJ1; a possible D gene is TRDD3 (5 bases). Germline V gives CDR1 GEAIGNYY, CDR2 EKD. This CDR3 has 18 amino acids. V was shortened by 1 base and J by 3 bases, with 23 bases between the two germline ends. The CDR3: CACDTVPPGGMSSDKLIF. The CDR3 DNA reads as TGTGCCTGTGACACAGTCCCTCCGGGGGGTATGTCCTCCGATAAACTCATCTTT.

This clone was recorded a few times. The mismatch at residue 3 between this DNA's translation and the TCRdb protein of a much larger clone likely reflects a read error; the protein shown is translated from the DNA. The CDR3 sequence: CARDQLGDLYTDKLIF. In nucleotides, the CDR3 is TGTGCCCGTGACCAACTGGGGGACTTATACACCGATAAACTCATCTTT. This sequence joins TRDV2 and TRDJ1, with 9 bases identical to TRDD3. This CDR3 spans 16 amino acids. CDR1 and CDR2 (germline): GEAIGNYY, EKD.

Sample share makes this clone medium-sized. The chain employs TRDV2 and TRDJ3; D call uncertain. V was clipped by 0 bases and J by 0 bases, with 14 bases between them. CDR3 size: 19 residues. Germline V gene sequence: CDR1 GEAIGNYY, CDR2 EKD. The DNA for the CDR3 is TGTGCCTGTGACACCGCGTACGCTCGCACCTCCTGGGACACCCGACAGATGTTTTTC. This gives the protein CACDTAYARTSWDTRQMFF.

J is TRDJ3 and V is TRDV2; 8 bases align to TRDD3. The CDR3 is 21 amino acids. Germline values: CDR1 GEAIGNYY, CDR2 EKD. After removal of 3 bases from V and 0 bases from J, the junction contained 15 bases not matched to a gene. CDR3 bases: TGTGCCTGTGACGGCGGACTACTGGGGGGTACAAGCTCCTGGGACACCCGACAGATGTTTTTC. As protein: CACDGGLLGGTSSWDTRQMFF.

To note about this clone: This clone may be a read error of a much larger clone one base away. The rearrangement links TRDV2 to TRDJ1; 8 nucleotides match TRDD3. V shed 3 bases and J 3 bases; nucleotides not matched to a gene: 32. Germline-derived CDR1 and CDR2 are GEAIGNYY and EKD. The length of the CDR3 is 23 residues. CDR3 sequence (DNA): TGTGCCTGTGACCCCCTTCTAATGCAGGGGGATAGGGCGGGGGACAAGTACGCCGATAAACTCATCTTT. Translated, it gives CACDPLLMQGDRAGDKYADKLIF.

This clone was counted between two and nine times. A much larger clone is a single base away; this may be a read error. Other nucleotide sequences in the sample specify the same CDR3. The chain combines TRDV2 with TRDJ1; 9 bases align to TRDD3. Looked up from germline, CDR1 is GEAIGNYY and CDR2 is EKD. The CDR3 is 19 residues long. Losses at the gene ends were 1 base for V and 0 bases for J; bases not matched to a gene: 14. The CDR3, as DNA: TGTGCCTGTGACACTCTGGACCTGGGGGATGACATGTACACCGATAAACTCATCTTT. Translating gives CACDTLDLGDDMYTDKLIF.

With respect to this clone: One end of the junction fails to match germline, which may point to a read error. The chain links TRDV2 to TRDJ1; 8 bases fit TRDD3. The CDR3 runs 16 residues. Germline V gives CDR1 GEAIGNYY, CDR2 EKD. The CDR3 sequence is CAGDDLGDVDTDKLIF. DNA for the CDR3: TGTGCCGGTGACGATTTGGGGGATGTGGACACCGATAAACTCATCTTT.

This clone has a handful of counts. The chain has TRDV2 and TRDJ1, with 12 positions matching TRDD3. After removal of 3 bases from V and 10 bases from J, the junction contained 20 bases not matched to a gene. The CDR3 has 18 residues. The V gene's germline CDR1 is GEAIGNYY and CDR2 EKD. CDR3 protein: CACDALSAHVLGDTPLIF. Written as DNA, the CDR3 is TGTGCCTGTGACGCCCTCTCTGCGCATGTACTGGGGGATACTCCACTCATCTTT.

The chain employs TRDV1 and TRDJ1; D remains ambiguous. V lost 3 bases and J lost 0, with 20 bases in between. The length of the CDR3 is 18 residues. Germline values: CDR1 TSWWSYY, CDR2 QGS. The CDR3 protein is CALGEPFAPLDYTDKLIF. CDR3 nucleotide sequence: TGTGCTCTTGGGGAGCCTTTCGCCCCGTTGGACTACACCGATAAACTCATCTTT.

The chain joins TRDV1 to TRDJ1, with 7 bases lining up with TRDD3. The J segment lost 0 bases and the V segment lost 0 bases, leaving 13 bases of the junction unmatched. Germline lookup yields CDR1 TSWWSYY and CDR2 QGS. The CDR3 has 19 amino acids. In nucleotides, the CDR3 is TGTGCTCTTGGGGAACTTTCCCTACTTGGGGGACACGACACCGATAAACTCATCTTT. Its translation: CALGELSLLGGHDTDKLIF.